This passage covers 22 T cell receptor beta chains from one sample sequenced in a study of cytomegalovirus exposure and HLA in healthy donors (dated by TCRdb to between 2016 and 2019). Receptor libraries were prepared by the immunoSEQ multiplex PCR assay. A mixture of 60 forward primers for TCR Vbeta segments and 13 reverse primers for TCR Jbeta segments was used in the multiplex PCR. TCRdb limited this immuneACCESS table to in-frame rearrangements with V and J called. A share of clones is missing; checked studies link under half to unresolved V genes, and the rest is unexplained. Within this sample are 80,000 to 100,000 clones, with roughly 70% of them counted one time only. 2.5% of the sample is held by the ten biggest clonotypes. Sample: PBMCs. The receptors here all came from a man aged 45-65 years in good health and CMV-seronegative.

V gene TRBV4-1 combines with J gene TRBJ1-2; 7 bases map to TRBD1. After removal of 4 bases from V and 3 bases from J, the junction contained 11 bases not matched to a gene. Looked up from germline, CDR1 is MGHRA and CDR2 is YSYEKL. CDR3 length: 16 amino acids. The chain's CDR3 is CASSPTGQETDYGYTF. In DNA form, the CDR3 reads TGCGCCAGCAGCCCTACAGGACAGGAGACAGACTATGGCTACACCTTC.

Comment on this clone: Within the sample, other DNA sequences also encode this same CDR3. The V gene is TRBV5-1, the J gene TRBJ2-5, with a weak D call TRBD2 (6 bases). The CDR3 sequence is 15 residues long. Germline loops: CDR1 SGHRS, CDR2 YFSETQ. With 3 bases removed from V and 2 bases from J, the gap between germline ends came to 14 bases. CDR3 protein: CASSSGGAGQETQYF. The CDR3 DNA follows: TGCGCCAGCAGCTCCGGAGGGGCAGGACAAGAGACCCAGTACTTC.

The rearrangement joins TRBV15 to TRBJ1-4; TRBD1 is a possible D gene (6 bases). The germline CDR1 and CDR2 sequences are LNHNV and YYDKDF (reference sequence). The germline V and J ends were trimmed by 5 bases and 6 bases, with 16 bases remaining between them. The CDR3 loop spans 15 amino acids. CDR3 residues: CATSGGRGWYEKLFF. In DNA, the CDR3 is TGTGCCACCAGCGGGGGTAGGGGGTGGTATGAAAAACTGTTTTTT.

This chain joins TRBV19 and TRBJ1-4; 7 bases are a match to TRBD1. Germline CDR1 is LNHDA and CDR2 is SQIVND (reference sequence). CDR3 length equals 16 residues. V dropped 6 bases and J dropped 5; count of bases not matched to a gene: 12. The CDR3 sequence is CASRDWTGTGNEKLFF. The CDR3 DNA follows: TGTGCCAGTAGGGATTGGACAGGAACGGGGAATGAAAAACTGTTTTTT.

This chain uses TRBV5-1 with TRBJ2-7; weak D call: TRBD1 (6 bases). With 2 bases removed from V and 0 bases from J, the gap between germline ends came to 9 bases. Germline V lookup: CDR1 SGHRS, CDR2 YFSETQ. The CDR3 extends over 14 amino acids. The CDR3 sequence: CASSLQGSSYEQYF. The CDR3 bases are TGCGCCAGCAGCTTACAGGGCAGCTCCTACGAGCAGTACTTC.

The chain recombines TRBV11-2 with TRBJ2-2, with 12 bases lining up with TRBD2. Unmatched junction bases numbered 6, after V lost 7 bases and J lost 6 bases. The CDR3 loop spans 15 amino acids. The germline CDR1 and CDR2 sequences are SGHAT and FQNNGV. CDR3 coding DNA: TGTGCCAGCAACCTAGCGGGAGGGAGACCCGGGGAGCTGTTTTTT. The encoded protein is CASNLAGGRPGELFF. Drawing the rest from reference TRBV11-2 and TRBJ2-2, the complete variable domain is EAGVAQSPRYKIIEKRQSVAFWCNPISGHATLYWYQQILGQGPKLLIQFQNNGVVDDSQLPKDRFSAERLKGVDSTLKIQPAKLEDSAVYLCASNLAGGRPGELFFGEGSRLTVL.

Comments on this clone: At one end the junction does not follow the germline gene, possibly because of a read error. V is TRBV2 and J is TRBJ2-3; D not resolved. Germline V gene data show CDR1 as SNHLY and CDR2 as FYNNEI. The CDR3 runs 15 residues. CDR3 residues: CASREGSLYTDTQYF. CDR3 coding DNA: TGTGCCAGCAGAGAAGGGTCTCTATACACAGATACGCAGTATTTT.

This clone was counted only a few times. This chain links TRBV10-3 with TRBJ2-3; D remains ambiguous. Looked up from germline, CDR1 is ENHRY and CDR2 is SYGVKD. Deletions cut 4 bases from V and 1 base from J, with 12 bases between. The CDR3 is made up of 15 amino acids. CDR3 amino acids: CAISGGSQGTDTQYF. CDR3 DNA: TGTGCCATCAGTGGTGGTAGCCAAGGCACAGATACGCAGTATTTT.

The J gene is TRBJ1-3, the V gene TRBV28; D gene ambiguous. The CDR3 contains 15 residues. Germline values: CDR1 MDHEN, CDR2 SYDVKM. The germline V and J ends were trimmed by 5 bases and 0 bases, with 11 bases remaining between them. As DNA, the CDR3 is TGTGCCAGCAGTAATCCAGGTCTCTCTGGAAACACCATATATTTT. As protein: CASSNPGLSGNTIYF. Looking up the rest from reference TRBV28 and TRBJ1-3 gives the full variable domain: DVKVTQSSRYLVKRTGEKVFLECVQDMDHENMFWYRQDPGLGLRLIYFSYDVKMKEKGDIPEGYSVSREKKERFSLILESASTNQTSMYLCASSNPGLSGNTIYFGEGSWLTVV.

This chain connects TRBV13 to TRBJ1-4; TRBD1 agrees at 10 bases. Germline CDR1 and CDR2: PRHDT and FYEKMQ (reference sequence). The V and J ends lost 4 bases and 2 bases, in that order; junction bases with no gene match: 4. The CDR3 has 16 residues. The CDR3 coding sequence is TGTGCCAGCAGCTCACGGGACAGGGGTACTAATGAAAAACTGTTTTTT. This translates into CASSSRDRGTNEKLFF.

This clone was detected a few times. The chain recombines TRBV4-2 with TRBJ2-5; perhaps TRBD2 as D (6 bases). Germline V CDR1 and CDR2: LGHNA, YNFKEQ. Trimming stripped 5 bases from V and 1 base from J, with 17 bases between. This CDR3 region has 16 residues. Here the CDR3 DNA reads TGTGCCAGCAGCGTACAGCAAGCGGGTCCCCAAGAGACCCAGTACTTC. Translated, it gives CASSVQQAGPQETQYF.

This clone was counted a few times. As DNA, the CDR3 is TGTGCCAGTAGTATAGCACAGGGGGCAAACACTGAAGCTTTCTTT. Amino acids: CASSIAQGANTEAFF. The rearrangement joins TRBV19 to TRBJ1-1, with 9 bases that match TRBD1. Losses at the gene ends were 1 base for V and 2 bases for J; bases not matched to a gene: 2. The CDR3 is 15 amino acids. Germline CDR1 and CDR2: LNHDA and SQIVND (reference sequence).

The chain employs TRBV19 and TRBJ2-2; possible D gene TRBD2, 6 bases. This CDR3 comprises 16 residues. Trimming stripped 3 bases from V and 1 base from J, with 12 bases between. CDR1 is LNHDA and CDR2 is SQIVND in the germline V gene (reference sequence). The CDR3 coding sequence is TGTGCCAGTAGTATCCCAACCGGGGGGAACACCGGGGAGCTGTTTTTT. This gives the protein CASSIPTGGNTGELFF.

This chain joins TRBV6-1 and TRBJ1-1, with D possibly TRBD1 on 5 matching bases. The CDR3 totals 15 residues. V was cut by 6 bases and J by 4 bases, with 18 bases left in between. The germline CDR1 and CDR2 sequences are MNHNS and SASEGT. The CDR3 sequence is CASRLFTMGGTEAFF. In DNA, the CDR3 is TGTGCCAGCAGGCTGTTCACGATGGGGGGCACTGAAGCTTTCTTT.

Regarding this clone: Other DNA variants within this sample encode the same CDR3. J is TRBJ2-2 and V is TRBV6-6; perhaps TRBD1 as D (6 bases). From germline, CDR1 is MNHNY and CDR2 SVGAGI (reference sequence). V gave up 6 bases and J gave up 1 base, with 9 bases separating them. The CDR3 sequence is 14 residues long. CDR3 bases: TGTGCCAGCAGCTGGGGGCAGAACACCGGGGAGCTGTTTTTT. This encodes CASSWGQNTGELFF.

This clone has more than one count but fewer than ten. The chain uses TRBV11-2 and TRBJ1-3, with D perhaps TRBD1 (6 bases). The V end lost 4 bases, the J end lost 2 bases, and 18 bases lay between the germline ends. The CDR3 sequence is 17 residues long. Germline values: CDR1 SGHAT, CDR2 FQNNGV. CDR3 coding DNA: TGTGCCAGCAGCTCCCCTCCCTGGCAGGGGACTGGAAACACCATATATTTT. This codes for CASSSPPWQGTGNTIYF.

Details on this clone: The sample carries other DNA sequences with the same CDR3. The chain links TRBV4-3 to TRBJ1-1; D gene unclear. The CDR3 is 16 amino acids. Deletions cut 3 bases from V and 1 base from J, with 15 bases between. Germline CDR1 and CDR2: LGHNA and YSLEER. The CDR3 loop reads CASSHSSGGPNTEAFF. In DNA, the CDR3 is TGCGCCAGCAGCCACTCCTCGGGAGGCCCGAACACTGAAGCTTTCTTT.

This chain connects TRBV6-5 to TRBJ2-1; possibly TRBD1 for D (6 bases). Trimming removed 5 bases from V and 2 bases from J, with 10 bases in between. The V gene's germline CDR1 is MNHEY and CDR2 SVGAGI. The CDR3 consists of 14 residues. The CDR3 DNA sequence: TGTGCCAGCAGTGAGGGACATCCCTACAATGAGCAGTTCTTC. The encoded protein is CASSEGHPYNEQFF.

The rearrangement uses TRBV6-5 and TRBJ1-2; D unresolved. From germline, CDR1 is MNHEY and CDR2 SVGAGI. V lost 0 bases, J lost 0 bases, and 8 bases lay in between. This CDR3 is built from 15 residues. This CDR3 is CASSYSSGANYGYTF. CDR3 bases: TGTGCCAGCAGTTACTCATCCGGGGCTAACTATGGCTACACCTTC.

The chain uses TRBV5-1 and TRBJ2-3; possible D gene TRBD2, 5 bases. The CDR3 is 17 residues long. Trimming left V 0 bases short and J 2 bases short, with 16 bases between. The germline V gene encodes CDR1 SGHRS and CDR2 YFSETQ. In DNA form, the CDR3 reads TGCGCCAGCAGCTTGGAAGCGGTGGGCAAGTACACAGATACGCAGTATTTT. Residues: CASSLEAVGKYTDTQYF.

V gene TRBV6-4 combines with J gene TRBJ1-3; 9 nucleotides agree with TRBD1. V was pared by 3 bases and J by 7 bases, with 7 bases of the junction left unmatched. The CDR3 is 15 residues long. The germline CDR1 and CDR2 sequences are MRHNA and SNTAGT. CDR3 residues: CASSEPGQGGNTIYF. The DNA of the CDR3 is TGTGCCAGCAGTGAGCCGGGACAGGGAGGCAACACCATATATTTT.

This clone was picked up a small number of times. The CDR3: CASSLRLENEQFF. The CDR3 DNA sequence: TGTGCCAGCAGCTTACGACTAGAGAATGAGCAGTTCTTC. The chain joins TRBV5-8 to TRBJ2-1; perhaps TRBD2 as D (6 bases). The V and J ends lost 2 bases and 7 bases respectively, with 10 bases between them. This CDR3 region has 13 residues. CDR1 is SGHTS, CDR2 YDEGEE, per germline.